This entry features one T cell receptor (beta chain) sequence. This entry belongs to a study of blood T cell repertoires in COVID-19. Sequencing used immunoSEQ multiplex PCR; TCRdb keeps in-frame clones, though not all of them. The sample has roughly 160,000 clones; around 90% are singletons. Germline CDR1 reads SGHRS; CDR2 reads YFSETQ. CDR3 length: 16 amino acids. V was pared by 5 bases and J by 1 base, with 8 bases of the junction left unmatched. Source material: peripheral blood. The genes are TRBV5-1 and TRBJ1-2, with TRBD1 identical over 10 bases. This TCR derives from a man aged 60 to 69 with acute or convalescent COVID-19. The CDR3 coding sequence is TGCGCCAGCAGGCCCCCCGGGACAGGGGTTAACTATGGCTACACCTTC. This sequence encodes CASRPPGTGVNYGYTF.